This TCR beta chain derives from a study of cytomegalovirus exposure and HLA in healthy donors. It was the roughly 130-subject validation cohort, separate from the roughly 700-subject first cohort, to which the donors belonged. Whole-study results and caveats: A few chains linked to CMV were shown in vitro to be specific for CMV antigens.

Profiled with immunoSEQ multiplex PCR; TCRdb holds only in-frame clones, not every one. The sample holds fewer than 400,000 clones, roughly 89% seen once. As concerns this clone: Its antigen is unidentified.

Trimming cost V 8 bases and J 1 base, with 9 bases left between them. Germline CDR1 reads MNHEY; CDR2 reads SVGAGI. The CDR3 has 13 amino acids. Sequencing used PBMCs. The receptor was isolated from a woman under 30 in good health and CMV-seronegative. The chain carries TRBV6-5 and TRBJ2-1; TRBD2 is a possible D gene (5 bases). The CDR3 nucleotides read TGTGCCAGCCGGAGGAAGTCCTACAATGAGCAGTTCTTC. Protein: CASRRKSYNEQFF.